This TCR beta chain stems from a study of CD8+ T cells in alopecia areata. Study findings and constraints: Having just one nonresponder leaves the connection between baseline CD8+ expansion and response unresolved.

Regarding treatment: oral pan-JAK inhibitor, 5-10 mg twice daily. Alopecia areata patients provided lesional scalp punch biopsies and peripheral blood, both collected for the study. As to this clone: The antigen remains undetermined.

Extraction and reverse transcription of RNA yielded cDNA as the sequencing template. Some clones are missing from TCRdb's copy, which holds only in-frame ones; the method was immunoSEQ multiplex PCR. In the table there are 180,000 or so clones, 55% to 75% of which are singletons. The CDR3 is made up of 14 amino acids. V was cut by 5 bases and J by 6 bases, with 16 bases left in between. The V gene's germline CDR1 is SGHVS and CDR2 FQNEAQ. This clonotype was obtained from a human donor with alopecia areata. The starting material was CD4+ T cells sorted from blood, obtained at week 24, from a patient treated with tofacitinib. V is TRBV7-8 and J is TRBJ1-1, with no clear D. CDR3 sequence (DNA): TGTGCCAGCAGCCCCGGGCCGGCCCTTCCTGAAGCTTTCTTT. This encodes CASSPGPALPEAFF.